The 31 T cell receptor beta chains given below trace back to one sample, sequenced in a study of cytomegalovirus exposure and HLA in healthy donors. PCR employed 60 Vbeta and 13 Jbeta primers. Method: immunoSEQ multiplex PCR; TCRdb's copy keeps in-frame clones and lacks some. The sample contains more than 95,000 clones, around 64% of which appear only once. Sequencing was carried out using PBMCs. These receptors all come from a man aged 55-75 years in good health and CMV-seronegative.

The rearrangement joins TRBV5-5 to TRBJ2-7; TRBD2 matches at 7 bases. V shed 4 bases and J 5 bases; nucleotides not matched to a gene: 12. The CDR3 consists of 15 residues. Germline CDR1 and CDR2: SGHKS and YYEKEE (reference sequence). The chain's CDR3 is CASSPEAGVKNEQYF. The CDR3 DNA follows: TGTGCCAGCAGCCCGGAGGCGGGGGTAAAGAACGAGCAGTACTTC.

This chain uses TRBV5-1 with TRBJ2-7, with 8 bases aligning to TRBD1. The CDR3 contains 14 residues. The ends lost 4 bases at V and 1 base at J; junction bases unmatched: 4. CDR1 and CDR2 from the germline V gene are SGHRS and YFSETQ. In nucleotides, the CDR3 is TGCGCCAGCAGCGGGACAGGTTTATCCTACGAGCAGTACTTC. Its protein is CASSGTGLSYEQYF.

CDR3 loop: CASSLSRGRSGELFF. CDR3 nucleotides: TGTGCCAGCAGCTTATCCAGGGGGCGGAGCGGGGAGCTGTTTTTT. This chain joins TRBV11-3 and TRBJ2-2; TRBD1 agrees at 8 bases. The CDR3 length is 15 residues. Looked up from germline, CDR1 is SGHNT and CDR2 is YENEEA. Unmatched junction bases numbered 6, after V lost 2 bases and J lost 7 bases.

This sequence joins TRBV5-6 and TRBJ2-6; D gene uncertain. The CDR3 length is 18 residues. Per the germline V gene, CDR1 is SGHDT and CDR2 is YYEEEE. The V end lost 1 base, the J end lost 1 base, and 15 bases lay between the germline ends. Here the CDR3 reads CASSLYAGGSSGANVLTF. In DNA, the CDR3 is TGTGCCAGCAGCTTGTACGCCGGCGGATCATCTGGGGCCAACGTCCTGACTTTC. Together with reference TRBV5-6 and TRBJ2-6, the CDR3 gives the full variable domain: DAGVTQSPTHLIKTRGQQVTLRCSPKSGHDTVSWYQQALGQGPQFIFQYYEEEERQRGNFPDRFSGHQFPNYSSELNVNALLLGDSALYLCASSLYAGGSSGANVLTFGAGSRLTVL.

The chain has TRBV2 and TRBJ2-7, with 8 bases fitting TRBD1. The CDR3 spans 12 residues. V trimming: 6 bases; J trimming: 6 bases; junction bases outside the gene matches: 4. Germline V gives CDR1 SNHLY, CDR2 FYNNEI. CDR3 sequence (DNA): TGTGCCAGCAGCGATACAGGGGGCGAGCAGTACTTC. It is translated as CASSDTGGEQYF.

The chain couples TRBV7-3 to TRBJ2-2, with 10 bases aligning to TRBD1. CDR3 length: 15 amino acids. J lost 5 bases, V lost 5 bases, and 5 bases had no gene match. Germline V CDR1 and CDR2: SGHTA, FQGTGA. In DNA, the CDR3 is TGTGCCAGCAGCCCCAGGGACAGGGGAACCGGGGAGCTGTTTTTT. Its protein product is CASSPRDRGTGELFF.

This chain joins TRBV5-1 and TRBJ2-1; possible D gene TRBD2, 6 bases. The CDR3 length is 18 residues. The V end lost 0 bases, the J end lost 4 bases, and 20 bases lay between the germline ends. Germline V lookup: CDR1 SGHRS, CDR2 YFSETQ. The CDR3 loop reads CASSLVPNQAGGYNEQFF. The CDR3 nucleotides are TGCGCCAGCAGCTTGGTTCCTAACCAAGCGGGCGGGTACAATGAGCAGTTCTTC.

The V and J genes are TRBV6-6 and TRBJ1-2, with D possibly TRBD1 on 5 matching bases. The length of the CDR3 is 13 residues. V gave up 8 bases and J gave up 5 bases, with 15 bases separating them. CDR1 is MNHNY and CDR2 is SVGAGI in the germline V gene (reference sequence). Here the CDR3 reads CASVIKGRYGYTF. The CDR3 region has the DNA TGTGCCAGCGTGATTAAGGGGCGGTATGGCTACACCTTC.

CDR3: CASSMGLAEHNEQFF. The CDR3 DNA is TGTGCCAGTAGTATGGGACTAGCGGAGCACAATGAGCAGTTCTTC. J is TRBJ2-1 and V is TRBV19; 11 nucleotides align to TRBD2. Germline CDR1 and CDR2: LNHDA and SQIVND (reference sequence). The CDR3 has 15 amino acids. V lost 3 bases, J lost 5 bases, and 3 bases stayed unmatched.

There are a few counts of this clone. The chain couples TRBV19 to TRBJ2-7; 8 bases line up with TRBD1. CDR3 size: 15 residues. Germline V gives CDR1 LNHDA, CDR2 SQIVND (reference sequence). Unmatched junction bases numbered 6, after V lost 5 bases and J lost 0 bases. As DNA, the CDR3 is TGTGCCAGTAGTCGTTCGGGACAGGTCTCCTACGAGCAGTACTTC. It translates to CASSRSGQVSYEQYF.

The chain employs TRBV30 and TRBJ1-5, with D possibly being TRBD1 (6 bases). V shed 3 bases and J shed 6 bases, with 12 bases lying between them. Germline V gene data show CDR1 as GTSNPN and CDR2 as SVGIG (reference sequence). The CDR3 is 13 residues long. CDR3 DNA: TGTGCCTGGAGCGGGCAGGGGTCTCAGCCCCAGCATTTT. Its translation is CAWSGQGSQPQHF.

In its sample, this clone was seen a few times. The chain couples TRBV20-1 to TRBJ1-2; maybe TRBD1 (6 bases). Germline values: CDR1 DFQATT, CDR2 SNEGSKA (reference sequence). The CDR3 totals 11 residues. V was clipped by 7 bases and J by 3 bases, with 9 bases between them. The CDR3 spells CSVNRDYGYTF. In nucleotides, the CDR3 is TGCAGTGTTAACAGGGACTATGGCTACACCTTC.

This clone was recorded a few times. The V call is TRBV11-2, the J call TRBJ2-5, with 10 bases matching TRBD2. Trimming removed 5 bases from V and 5 bases from J; junction bases left unmatched: 20. CDR3 length: 19 amino acids. Germline assignment: CDR1 SGHAT and CDR2 FQNNGV. The CDR3 DNA reads TGTGCCAGCAGCGGAAGGGTCCTAGCGGGGGCCTCTGCTGGGGAGACCCAGTACTTC. Protein sequence: CASSGRVLAGASAGETQYF.

This clone was detected ten times or more. The rearrangement links TRBV27 to TRBJ1-1; 8 nucleotides agree with TRBD1. The CDR3 contains 16 residues. Germline CDR1 is MNHEY and CDR2 is SMNVEV (reference sequence). The V and J ends lost 1 base and 5 bases, in that order; junction bases with no gene match: 9. The CDR3 sequence: CASSLLVVGQVTEAFF. As DNA, the CDR3 is TGTGCCAGCAGTTTATTGGTGGTGGGACAGGTGACTGAAGCTTTCTTT.

The chain couples TRBV28 to TRBJ1-5; D unresolved. V lost 5 bases and J 4 bases, leaving 18 bases between the germline ends. Per the germline V gene, CDR1 is MDHEN and CDR2 is SYDVKM. CDR3 length: 16 residues. The CDR3 sequence is CASSAGSSVINQPQHF. The CDR3 DNA reads TGTGCCAGCAGTGCGGGATCCAGTGTTATTAATCAGCCCCAGCATTTT.

The chain is built from TRBV29-1 and TRBJ2-4; D is unclear. CDR3 length equals 14 residues. From germline, CDR1 is SQVTM and CDR2 ANQGSEA. Trimming removed 6 bases at V and 0 bases at J, with 12 bases between. The chain's CDR3 is CSVRTALAKNIQYF. DNA for the CDR3: TGCAGCGTCCGAACAGCACTAGCCAAAAACATTCAGTACTTC.

The chain links TRBV7-3 to TRBJ1-1, with a weak D call TRBD1 (6 bases). Trimming cost V 4 bases and J 4 bases, with 10 bases left between them. Looked up from germline, CDR1 is SGHTA and CDR2 is FQGTGA. This CDR3 has 13 residues. The CDR3 reads CASSSDRTTEAFF. The CDR3 DNA sequence: TGTGCCAGCAGCTCGGACAGAACCACTGAAGCTTTCTTT.

The chain recombines TRBV7-3 with TRBJ1-3, with 7 bases lining up with TRBD1. The germline V gene has CDR1 SGHTA and CDR2 FQGTGA. V gave up 0 bases and J gave up 4 bases; unmatched junction bases: 9. The CDR3 has 17 residues. CDR3 in DNA: TGTGCCAGCAGCTTAACTCCACAGGGGCCCGGGGGAAACACCATATATTTT. It yields the protein CASSLTPQGPGGNTIYF.

V gene TRBV6-5 combines with J gene TRBJ2-7, with TRBD2 matching 8 bases. The length of the CDR3 is 14 residues. The germline CDR1 and CDR2 sequences are MNHEY and SVGAGI. V gave up 7 bases and J gave up 3 bases; unmatched junction bases: 8. CDR3 sequence reads: CASTQSGRDYEQYF. The CDR3 DNA reads TGTGCCAGCACTCAATCCGGGAGGGACTACGAGCAGTACTTC.

The chain links TRBV9 to TRBJ2-5; perhaps TRBD2 as D (5 bases). The CDR3 has 13 amino acids. Trimming removed 0 bases from V and 7 bases from J, with 10 bases in between. Germline V gene sequence: CDR1 SGDLS, CDR2 YYNGEE. The CDR3 loop is CASSVEFSGTQYF. The DNA of the CDR3 is TGTGCCAGCAGCGTAGAGTTCAGCGGGACCCAGTACTTC.

The CDR3 coding sequence is TGCGCCAGCAGCTTGGGAGTAGCGGGAGACATCGGGGAGCTGTTTTTT. Protein: CASSLGVAGDIGELFF. This rearrangement joins TRBV5-1 to TRBJ2-2; TRBD2 agrees at 9 bases. V trimming: 0 bases; J trimming: 7 bases; junction bases outside the gene matches: 7. This CDR3 contains 16 residues. From germline, CDR1 is SGHRS and CDR2 YFSETQ.

The V and J genes are TRBV19 and TRBJ2-3, with 8 bases aligning to TRBD2. CDR3 length equals 14 residues. J gave up 5 bases and V 1 base, and 2 bases lay outside the gene matches. Germline V CDR1 and CDR2: LNHDA, SQIVND (reference sequence). The CDR3: CASSIASGLDTQYF. In DNA form, the CDR3 reads TGTGCCAGTAGTATAGCTAGCGGGCTAGATACGCAGTATTTT.

V gene TRBV5-6 combines with J gene TRBJ2-7; possible D gene TRBD2, 6 bases. Trimming took off 4 bases at V and 13 bases at J, with 27 bases between the two ends. The length of the CDR3 is 15 residues. In germline, CDR1 is SGHDT, CDR2 YYEEEE. The chain's CDR3 is CASSPSGRWSPYHYF. For the CDR3, the DNA is TGTGCCAGCAGCCCCAGCGGGCGGTGGTCGCCGTATCATTACTTC.

The chain couples TRBV6-5 to TRBJ1-5, with unresolved D. This CDR3 contains 12 residues. Trimming shortened V by 6 bases and J by 6 bases, and 9 bases separated the two germline ends. CDR1 and CDR2 (germline): MNHEY, SVGAGI. DNA of the CDR3: TGTGCCAGCAGCTCCTTTTCTCAGCCCCAGCATTTT. Translating gives CASSSFSQPQHF.

The chain employs TRBV10-2 and TRBJ2-7; 7 bases fit TRBD2. The CDR3 loop spans 15 amino acids. Germline lookup yields CDR1 WSHSY and CDR2 SAAADI. After removal of 6 bases from V and 1 base from J, the junction contained 9 bases not matched to a gene. The CDR3 sequence: CASSPLAEGSYEQYF. The DNA for the CDR3 is TGCGCCAGCAGCCCTCTAGCGGAGGGGTCCTACGAGCAGTACTTC.

The CDR3 region is CASKRTGSYGYTF. The CDR3 DNA is TGTGCCAGCAAGAGGACAGGGTCCTATGGCTACACCTTC. This chain joins TRBV2 and TRBJ1-2; 8 positions agree with TRBD1. The trim removed 7 bases at V and 4 bases at J, leaving 5 bases unmatched. Germline V gene sequence: CDR1 SNHLY, CDR2 FYNNEI. The CDR3 is 13 residues long. Full variable domain (rest looked up from reference TRBV2 and TRBJ1-2): EPEVTQTPSHQVTQMGQEVILRCVPISNHLYFYWYRQILGQKVEFLVSFYNNEISEKSEIFDDQFSVERPDGSNFTLKIRSTKLEDSAMYFCASKRTGSYGYTFGSGTRLTVV.

On this clone: Additional DNA sequences in this sample encode the identical CDR3. The V gene is TRBV5-6, the J gene TRBJ2-5; D is possibly TRBD1 (5 bases). Trimming pared 1 base from V and 5 bases from J, leaving 9 bases between. Germline CDR1 reads SGHDT; CDR2 reads YYEEEE. The CDR3 covers 13 residues. The CDR3 DNA is TGTGCCAGCAGCTTGACAGGCCGGGAGACCCAGTACTTC. It yields the protein CASSLTGRETQYF.

The chain employs TRBV11-2 and TRBJ2-3; 10 bases match TRBD2. The J segment lost 5 bases and the V segment lost 5 bases, leaving 10 bases of the junction unmatched. The CDR3 covers 16 residues. Looked up from germline, CDR1 is SGHAT and CDR2 is FQNNGV. CDR3 in DNA: TGTGCCAGCAGCCTCGTACTAGCGGGGCGTGGAGATACGCAGTATTTT. This encodes CASSLVLAGRGDTQYF.

The chain links TRBV4-1 to TRBJ1-1, with a weak D call TRBD1 (5 bases). Per germline, CDR1 MGHRA and CDR2 YSYEKL. The CDR3 has 14 residues. The V and J ends lost 0 bases and 4 bases respectively, with 9 bases between them. Written as DNA, the CDR3 is TGCGCCAGCAGCCAAGATCGCAGGGTCACTGAAGCTTTCTTT. Translating gives CASSQDRRVTEAFF.

Here the CDR3 reads CASSSGYGYTF. CDR3 DNA sequence: TGTGCCAGCAGTTCAGGGTATGGCTACACCTTC. The V and J genes are TRBV6-5 and TRBJ1-2, with D tentatively TRBD1 (5 bases). Trimming took 4 bases from V and 5 from J, leaving 5 bases between them. This CDR3 has 11 amino acids. Germline V CDR1 and CDR2: MNHEY, SVGAGI.

There are a few counts of this clone. This chain joins TRBV6-1 and TRBJ2-6, with TRBD1 identical over 7 bases. CDR3 size: 16 residues. J gave up 2 bases and V 4 bases, and 5 bases lay outside the gene matches. From germline, CDR1 is MNHNS and CDR2 SASEGT. CDR3: CASSGSQGTGANVLTF. In nucleotides, the CDR3 is TGTGCCAGCAGTGGCTCACAGGGGACTGGGGCCAACGTCCTGACTTTC.